In its sample, the clone carrying this TCR beta chain was seen a few times. TCRbeta library preparation incorporated unique molecular identifiers. TCRdb called the PCR reads again in MiXCR, with one record for every CDR3 protein. The sample records about 610,000 distinct CDR3 sequences, over 9.5% being singletons. The data were taken from a study of T-cell reconstitution after alpha-beta-depleted transplantation in children. V was clipped by 2 bases and J by 9 bases, with 22 bases between them. Germline assignment: CDR1 MNHEY and CDR2 SVGAGI. The CDR3 contains 16 residues. The chain employs TRBV6-5 and TRBJ2-5; a weak D match, TRBD2 (6 bases). The material sequenced was PBMCs from the stem cell graft donor, taken from the stem cell graft. The TCR sequence derives from a human donor who donated a stem cell graft to a child with acute myeloid leukemia. In nucleotides, the CDR3 is TGTGCCAGCAGTTACCCGGGGCGGGTAGCGGCCACGGCCCAGTACTTC. This gives the protein CASSYPGRVAATAQYF.